This T cell receptor beta chain was identified during a study of monozygotic twins with cystic fibrosis. Regarding the study as a whole: Median Simpson clonality of roughly 0.0093 suggested naive T cells predominated.

As regards this clone: What it binds is not known.

The ends lost 6 bases at V and 4 bases at J; junction bases unmatched: 2. From germline, CDR1 is MNHEY and CDR2 SMNVEV (reference sequence). This CDR3 comprises 12 residues. Profiled with immunoSEQ multiplex PCR; TCRdb holds only in-frame clones, not every one. The table lists approximately 17,000 clones, 90% to 97% of them singletons. The rearrangement uses TRBV27 and TRBJ1-1, with 7 bases fitting TRBD1. Sequenced material: blood. The clonotype originates from a girl aged 2-10 years with cystic fibrosis. The CDR3, as DNA: TGTGCCAGCAGGACAGGGTCCACTGAAGCTTTCTTT. It encodes CASRTGSTEAFF.